The source of this T cell receptor beta chain is a study of OX40 agonist ivuxolimab in advanced cancers. Study-level information: Treatment of patients was with ivuxolimab, an agonistic anti-OX40 (CD134) antibody. While on treatment, patients had intravenous ivuxolimab at 0.01 to 10 mg/kg every 2 weeks.

Repertoires were generated with immunoSEQ multiplex PCR, while TCRdb's copy carries only in-frame clones and drops some. In the table there are 75,000 to 100,000 clones, around 88% of which are singletons. Sequencing used CD4+ or CD8+ T cells sorted from blood, obtained in a trial of the OX40 agonist ivuxolimab. This sequence was found in an adult with an advanced solid tumor such as melanoma, head and neck, liver or kidney cancer.

In DNA form, the CDR3 reads TGCAGCGTTGACTTAGGACGGCTGAAAGAGACCCAGTACTTC. Residues: CSVDLGRLKETQYF. The chain links TRBV29-1 to TRBJ2-5; D remains unclear. CDR1 and CDR2 from the germline V gene are SQVTM and ANQGSEA. V lost 3 bases to trimming and J lost 3 bases, with 14 bases between them. The CDR3 has 14 residues.